A single sample gave rise to the 31 T cell receptor beta chains below, sequenced in a study of blood T cell repertoires in COVID-19. Repertoires were generated with immunoSEQ multiplex PCR, while TCRdb's copy carries only in-frame clones and drops some. The table lists 60,000 to 65,000 clones, roughly 90% of them singletons. Sequencing was performed on peripheral blood. The receptors were gathered from a woman older than 75 with active COVID-19.

The V and J genes are TRBV24-1 and TRBJ2-6; 10 bases map to TRBD2. The CDR3 spans 18 residues. The trim removed 3 bases at V and 2 bases at J, leaving 6 bases unmatched. CDR1 KGHDR and CDR2 SFDVKD come from the germline V gene. CDR3 in DNA: TGTGCCACCAGTGATCCGGCTAGCGGGAGTACTGGGGCCAACGTCCTGACTTTC. Amino acid sequence: CATSDPASGSTGANVLTF.

The V and J genes are TRBV28 and TRBJ1-1, with 9 bases fitting TRBD1. The CDR3 contains 13 residues. With V trimmed by 2 bases and J by 11 bases, 6 bases remained unmatched. Germline loops: CDR1 MDHEN, CDR2 SYDVKM. CDR3 nucleotide sequence: TGTGCCAGCAGTTTACTGGGACAGGGTAAGGCTTTCTTT. It translates to CASSLLGQGKAFF.

J is TRBJ2-2 and V is TRBV6-4; TRBD1 matches at 7 bases. CDR1 is MRHNA and CDR2 is SNTAGT in the germline V gene. V trimming: 6 bases; J trimming: 6 bases; junction bases outside the gene matches: 7. This CDR3 comprises 14 residues. CDR3 loop: CASSQDRRAGELFF. In DNA form, the CDR3 reads TGTGCCAGCAGCCAGGACAGGCGGGCCGGGGAGCTGTTTTTT.

V is TRBV6-5 and J is TRBJ2-5; weak D call: TRBD2 (6 bases). This CDR3 contains 15 residues. Trimming removed 6 bases from V and 1 base from J, with 15 bases in between. Germline V CDR1 and CDR2: MNHEY, SVGAGI. The CDR3 region is CASRPSGTFQETQYF. DNA for the CDR3: TGTGCCAGCAGGCCCTCCGGGACTTTCCAAGAGACCCAGTACTTC.

The gene calls are TRBV27 and TRBJ2-1; perhaps TRBD2 as D (5 bases). CDR3 size: 15 residues. The germline V gene encodes CDR1 MNHEY and CDR2 SMNVEV (reference sequence). Deletions cut 3 bases from V and 7 bases from J, with 16 bases between. In DNA, the CDR3 is TGTGCCAGCAGTTTGCGGAGGTCAAGTTTGAATGAGCAGTTCTTC. Amino acids: CASSLRRSSLNEQFF.

The chain recombines TRBV28 with TRBJ1-1; 7 bases are shared with TRBD1. Germline CDR1 and CDR2: MDHEN and SYDVKM. There are 19 residues in the CDR3. The trim removed 4 bases at V and 4 bases at J, leaving 21 bases unmatched. The CDR3 bases are TGTGCCAGCAGTTATATTGGACAGGAAAATATCCGCGGCGGCACTGAAGCTTTCTTT. Its protein product is CASSYIGQENIRGGTEAFF.

This chain links TRBV30 with TRBJ1-5; no firm D call. The V gene's germline CDR1 is GTSNPN and CDR2 SVGIG (reference sequence). This CDR3 contains 14 residues. The V end lost 5 bases, the J end lost 2 bases, and 13 bases lay between the germline ends. The CDR3: CAWSQDIGNQPQHF. In DNA, the CDR3 is TGTGCCTGGTCTCAGGATATCGGCAATCAGCCCCAGCATTTT.

The table lists this clone with a few counts. The rearrangement links TRBV7-9 to TRBJ1-3, with 8 bases lining up with TRBD1. Unmatched junction bases numbered 10, after V lost 5 bases and J lost 7 bases. Germline V lookup: CDR1 SEHNR, CDR2 FQNEAQ (reference sequence). CDR3 length equals 15 residues. The CDR3, as DNA: TGTGCCAGCAGCCCTCAGACAGGGGAAAGGAACACCATATATTTT. Protein sequence: CASSPQTGERNTIYF.

This clone was observed a single time. The rearrangement joins TRBV12-3 or TRBV12-4 to TRBJ2-1, with D perhaps matching TRBD2 (5 bases). The ends were cut back, 2 bases at V and 4 bases at J, with 6 bases in the middle. The CDR3 spans 13 residues. The DNA of the CDR3 is TGTGCCAGCAGTTTACGGGGTTACAATGAGCAGTTCTTC. Encoded protein: CASSLRGYNEQFF.

The sample holds one count of this clone. This chain joins TRBV7-2 and TRBJ1-2; TRBD1 might be the D (6 bases). CDR3 size: 13 residues. V lost 5 bases and J 3 bases, leaving 10 bases between the germline ends. The germline V gene encodes CDR1 SGHTA and CDR2 FQGNSA. The CDR3 DNA sequence: TGTGCCAGCAGCGCCCCAGGGGACTATGGCTACACCTTC. It encodes CASSAPGDYGYTF.

The V and J genes are TRBV3-1 (or the pseudogene TRBV3-2) and TRBJ2-7, with no clear D. Germline-derived CDR1 and CDR2 are LGHDT and YNNKEL (reference sequence). The CDR3 contains 14 residues. With 0 bases removed from V and 2 bases from J, the gap between germline ends came to 8 bases. The CDR3 DNA reads TGTGCCAGCAGCCAAGACAGGCAAACCTACGAGCAGTACTTC. This codes for CASSQDRQTYEQYF.

This sequence joins TRBV5-1 and TRBJ2-7, with 12 positions matching TRBD2. CDR3 size: 17 residues. J gave up 2 bases and V 2 bases, and 8 bases lay outside the gene matches. Germline V CDR1 and CDR2: SGHRS, YFSETQ. The CDR3 bases are TGCGCCAGCAGCTTTTCTAGCGGGAGGGCAAGGGCCTACGAGCAGTACTTC. Encoded protein: CASSFSSGRARAYEQYF.

The V call is TRBV28, the J call TRBJ2-7; 8 bases are shared with TRBD2. Germline CDR1 reads MDHEN; CDR2 reads SYDVKM. With 0 bases clipped from V and 0 bases from J, the junction kept 1 base outside the gene matches. The CDR3 covers 15 residues. The CDR3 nucleotides are TGTGCCAGCAGTTTATGGCGGGAGGCCTCCTACGAGCAGTACTTC. Encoded protein: CASSLWREASYEQYF.

The CDR3 sequence: CASSGTGANEQYV. CDR3 nucleotides: TGTGCCAGCTCCGGGACAGGGGCCAACGAGCAGTACGTC. The rearrangement uses TRBV7-9 and TRBJ2-7; 10 bases match TRBD1. CDR3 length equals 13 residues. Germline loops: CDR1 SEHNR, CDR2 FQNEAQ (reference sequence). Trimming removed 8 bases from V and 5 bases from J; junction bases left unmatched: 6.

J is TRBJ1-4 and V is TRBV3-1 (or the pseudogene TRBV3-2); 7 bases agree with TRBD1. This CDR3 is built from 15 residues. Losses at the gene ends were 4 bases for V and 5 bases for J; bases not matched to a gene: 7. Germline V lookup: CDR1 LGHDT, CDR2 YNNKEL (reference sequence). CDR3 in DNA: TGTGCCAGCAGCCCTCTAGTGACAGGGAATGAAAAACTGTTTTTT. Protein: CASSPLVTGNEKLFF.

This chain links TRBV2 with TRBJ1-4; 9 bases agree with TRBD1. CDR3 length equals 16 residues. Germline trimming cut 1 base from V and 4 bases from J; bases unmatched to any gene: 4. Looked up from germline, CDR1 is SNHLY and CDR2 is FYNNEI. This CDR3 reads CASSEGGQGSNEKLFF. CDR3 in DNA: TGTGCCAGCAGTGAAGGGGGACAGGGAAGTAATGAAAAACTGTTTTTT.

This chain uses TRBV19 with TRBJ2-1, with 9 bases that match TRBD2. The germline gives CDR1 LNHDA, CDR2 SQIVND (reference sequence). The CDR3 is 16 residues long. After removal of 5 bases from V and 3 bases from J, the junction contained 8 bases not matched to a gene. CDR3 amino acids: CASSLYSGSGYNEQFF. The CDR3 DNA is TGTGCCAGTAGTCTGTATAGCGGGAGCGGCTACAATGAGCAGTTCTTC.

The genes are TRBV6-6 and TRBJ1-1; no reliable D call. The germline CDR1 and CDR2 sequences are MNHNY and SVGAGI (reference sequence). Trimming took 2 bases from V and 2 from J, leaving 9 bases between them. CDR3 size: 14 residues. CDR3: CASSYAESNTEAFF. The CDR3 DNA is TGTGCCAGCAGTTACGCGGAGTCAAACACTGAAGCTTTCTTT.

The genes are TRBV25-1 and TRBJ2-2; 8 nucleotides line up with TRBD1. The ends lost 8 bases at V and 3 bases at J; junction bases unmatched: 8. The germline CDR1 and CDR2 sequences are MGHDK and SYGVNS. The CDR3 extends over 15 amino acids. The CDR3 spells CASGSTGVYTGELFF. CDR3 sequence (DNA): TGTGCCAGCGGATCGACAGGGGTTTACACCGGGGAGCTGTTTTTT.

Only a few counts were recorded for this clone. This sequence joins TRBV7-8 and TRBJ2-5; TRBD1 is a possible D gene (5 bases). This CDR3 region has 15 residues. V was clipped by 2 bases and J by 4 bases, with 14 bases between them. Germline lookup yields CDR1 SGHVS and CDR2 FQNEAQ. CDR3: CASSLFQGPTETQYF. CDR3 nucleotide sequence: TGTGCCAGCAGCTTATTTCAGGGTCCGACAGAGACCCAGTACTTC.

The chain joins TRBV2 to TRBJ2-2; 14 nucleotides line up with TRBD2. Germline loops: CDR1 SNHLY, CDR2 FYNNEI. The CDR3 length is 18 residues. J was trimmed by 7 bases and V by 0 bases; bases with no gene match: 7. CDR3 amino acids: CASSEAPRLAGGHGELFF. DNA for the CDR3: TGTGCCAGCAGTGAAGCGCCTCGACTAGCGGGGGGGCACGGGGAGCTGTTTTTT. The complete variable domain, with remaining parts taken from reference TRBV2 and TRBJ2-2, reads EPEVTQTPSHQVTQMGQEVILRCVPISNHLYFYWYRQILGQKVEFLVSFYNNEISEKSEIFDDQFSVERPDGSNFTLKIRSTKLEDSAMYFCASSEAPRLAGGHGELFFGEGSRLTVL.

The chain employs TRBV14 and TRBJ2-7; D call uncertain. Trimming cost V 4 bases and J 7 bases, with 11 bases left between them. Germline V gene lookup returns CDR1 SGHDN and CDR2 FVKESK. The CDR3 spans 12 residues. DNA for the CDR3: TGTGCCAGCAGCCGGGCCCCCCCAGAGCAGTACTTC. Translated: CASSRAPPEQYF. The whole variable domain, filled in from reference TRBV14 and TRBJ2-7, reads EAGVTQFPSHSVIEKGQTVTLRCDPISGHDNLYWYRRVMGKEIKFLLHFVKESKQDESGMPNNRFLAERTGGTYSTLKVQPAELEDSGVYFCASSRAPPEQYFGPGTRLTVT.

This chain joins TRBV5-1 and TRBJ1-1, with TRBD1 matching over 7 bases. Germline lookup yields CDR1 SGHRS and CDR2 YFSETQ. CDR3 size: 14 residues. With 4 bases clipped from V and 6 bases from J, the junction kept 9 bases outside the gene matches. Written as DNA, the CDR3 is TGCGCCAGCAGCGAAGACAGGGTTGACGCTGAAGCTTTCTTT. Residues: CASSEDRVDAEAFF.

This chain uses TRBV18 with TRBJ2-1, with 8 nucleotides matching TRBD2. Germline trimming cut 0 bases from V and 7 bases from J; bases unmatched to any gene: 17. CDR3 length: 19 residues. Germline V CDR1 and CDR2: KGHSH, LQKENI. This CDR3 reads CASSPPGSSGSPQGNEQFF. Here the CDR3 DNA reads TGTGCCAGCTCACCACCGGGGTCTAGCGGGTCCCCCCAGGGTAATGAGCAGTTCTTC.

This clone was found once. J is TRBJ2-2 and V is TRBV7-2; unclear D gene. CDR1 is SGHTA and CDR2 is FQGNSA in the germline V gene. This CDR3 has 17 amino acids. The V and J ends lost 1 base and 4 bases respectively, with 16 bases between them. DNA of the CDR3: TGTGCCAGCAGCTTAGTTGGCGGCCCCTCGGGCACCGGGGAGCTGTTTTTT. Translation gives CASSLVGGPSGTGELFF.

This clone has just one count. One junction end does not reproduce the germline sequence, and a read error may be involved. The chain uses TRBV6-1 and TRBJ2-2; 8 positions agree with TRBD2. In germline, CDR1 is MNHNS, CDR2 SASEGT. This CDR3 is 17 amino acids long. The CDR3, as DNA: TGTGCCGGCAGTGACAGATTAGCGGGGACGAACACCGGGGAGCTGTTTTTT. This encodes CAGSDRLAGTNTGELFF.

The rearrangement joins TRBV15 to TRBJ2-3, with 10 bases identical to TRBD2. The CDR3 extends over 16 amino acids. V shed 3 bases and J 3 bases; nucleotides not matched to a gene: 6. The V gene's germline CDR1 is LNHNV and CDR2 YYDKDF (reference sequence). The CDR3 is CATSRDGAGGTDTQYF. The CDR3 coding sequence is TGTGCCACCAGCAGGGATGGAGCGGGGGGGACAGATACGCAGTATTTT.

The V gene is TRBV28, the J gene TRBJ1-1; a possible D gene is TRBD1 (6 bases). V lost 2 bases to trimming and J lost 11 bases, with 12 bases between them. Per the germline V gene, CDR1 is MDHEN and CDR2 is SYDVKM. The CDR3 extends over 12 amino acids. DNA of the CDR3: TGTGCCAGCAGTTTAGGGGTCAGGGGTGCTTTCTTT. Its protein product is CASSLGVRGAFF.

The gene calls are TRBV6-2 or TRBV6-3 and TRBJ1-5, with 9 bases identical to TRBD1. The ends lost 2 bases at V and 4 bases at J; junction bases unmatched: 0. Germline values: CDR1 MNHEY, CDR2 SVGEGT. The length of the CDR3 is 14 residues. The CDR3 nucleotides read TGTGCCAGCAGTTACGGACAGGGGAATCAGCCCCAGCATTTT. Residues: CASSYGQGNQPQHF.

V is TRBV15 and J is TRBJ2-7; D unresolved. The CDR3 runs to 13 residues. CDR1 is LNHNV and CDR2 is YYDKDF in the germline V gene (reference sequence). V was pared by 3 bases and J by 2 bases, with 8 bases between. CDR3 residues: CATSRERPYEQYF. CDR3 DNA sequence: TGTGCCACCAGCAGGGAGAGACCCTACGAGCAGTACTTC.

This chain uses TRBV30 with TRBJ2-1; D might be TRBD2 (6 bases). This CDR3 has 16 residues. The V and J ends lost 3 bases and 5 bases respectively, with 20 bases between them. CDR1 is GTSNPN and CDR2 is SVGIG in the germline V gene (reference sequence). CDR3 DNA: TGTGCCTGGAGGGCTCCCGGGAGAGGGATCCACAATGAGCAGTTCTTC. Translated, it gives CAWRAPGRGIHNEQFF.